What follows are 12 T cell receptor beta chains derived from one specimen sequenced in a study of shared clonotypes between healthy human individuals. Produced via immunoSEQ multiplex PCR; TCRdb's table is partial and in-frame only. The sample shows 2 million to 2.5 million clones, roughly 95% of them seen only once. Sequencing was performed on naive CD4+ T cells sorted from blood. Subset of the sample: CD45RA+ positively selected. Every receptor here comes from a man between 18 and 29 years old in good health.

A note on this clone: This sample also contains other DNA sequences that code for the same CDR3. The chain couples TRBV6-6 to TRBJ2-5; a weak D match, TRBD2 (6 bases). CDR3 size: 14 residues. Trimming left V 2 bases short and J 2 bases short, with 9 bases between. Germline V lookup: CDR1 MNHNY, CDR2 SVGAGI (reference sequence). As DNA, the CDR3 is TGTGCCAGCAGTTACGGAGGGCAACAAGAGACCCAGTACTTC. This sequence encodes CASSYGGQQETQYF.

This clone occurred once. The CDR3 loop reads CASSHSPGDAGGTNEQFF. The DNA of the CDR3 is TGCGCCAGCAGCCACTCCCCAGGGGACGCGGGCGGAACCAATGAGCAGTTCTTC. The J gene is TRBJ2-1, the V gene TRBV4-1; TRBD1 is a possible D gene (6 bases). V was trimmed by 3 bases and J by 6 bases, leaving 24 bases between them. Looked up from germline, CDR1 is MGHRA and CDR2 is YSYEKL. The CDR3 sequence is 18 residues long.

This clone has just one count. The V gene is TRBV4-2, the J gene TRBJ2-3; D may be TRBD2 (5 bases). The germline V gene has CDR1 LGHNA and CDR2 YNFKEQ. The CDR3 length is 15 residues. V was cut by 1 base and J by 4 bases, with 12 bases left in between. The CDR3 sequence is CASSQGSGSADTQYF. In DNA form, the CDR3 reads TGTGCCAGCAGCCAAGGGAGCGGTTCGGCAGATACGCAGTATTTT.

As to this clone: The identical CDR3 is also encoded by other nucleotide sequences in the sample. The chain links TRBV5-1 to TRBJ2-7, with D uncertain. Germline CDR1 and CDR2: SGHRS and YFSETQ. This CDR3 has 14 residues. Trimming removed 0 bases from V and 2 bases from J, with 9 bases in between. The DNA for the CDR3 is TGCGCCAGCAGCTTGGAGGGCCCCCCCTACGAGCAGTACTTC. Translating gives CASSLEGPPYEQYF.

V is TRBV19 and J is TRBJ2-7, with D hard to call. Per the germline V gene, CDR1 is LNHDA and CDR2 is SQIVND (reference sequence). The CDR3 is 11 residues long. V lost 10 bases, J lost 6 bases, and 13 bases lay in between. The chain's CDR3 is CATTAPREQYF. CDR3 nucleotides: TGTGCCACCACAGCGCCACGCGAGCAGTACTTC.

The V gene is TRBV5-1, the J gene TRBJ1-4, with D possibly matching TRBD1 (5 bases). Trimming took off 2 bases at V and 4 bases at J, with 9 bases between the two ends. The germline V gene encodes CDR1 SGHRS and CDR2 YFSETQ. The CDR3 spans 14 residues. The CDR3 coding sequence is TGCGCCAGCAGCTTTGGAGACAGTAATGAAAAACTGTTTTTT. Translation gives CASSFGDSNEKLFF. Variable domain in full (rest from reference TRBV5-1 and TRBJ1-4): KAGVTQTPRYLIKTRGQQVTLSCSPISGHRSVSWYQQTPGQGLQFLFEYFSETQRNKGNFPGRFSGRQFSNSRSEMNVSTLELGDSALYLCASSFGDSNEKLFFGSGTQLSVL.

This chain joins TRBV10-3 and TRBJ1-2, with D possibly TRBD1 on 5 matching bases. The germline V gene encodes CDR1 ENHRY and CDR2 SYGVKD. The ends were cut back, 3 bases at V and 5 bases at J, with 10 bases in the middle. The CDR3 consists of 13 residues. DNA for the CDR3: TGTGCCATCAGTGATGGAGGGGTATATGGCTACACCTTC. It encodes CAISDGGVYGYTF.

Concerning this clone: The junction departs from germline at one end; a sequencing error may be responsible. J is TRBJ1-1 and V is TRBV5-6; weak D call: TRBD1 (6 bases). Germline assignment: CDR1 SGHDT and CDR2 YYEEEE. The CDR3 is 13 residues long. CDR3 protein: CASSLRDGGRFSF. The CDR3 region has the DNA TGTGCCAGCAGCTTGAGGGATGGGGGGCGCTTCTCCTTT.

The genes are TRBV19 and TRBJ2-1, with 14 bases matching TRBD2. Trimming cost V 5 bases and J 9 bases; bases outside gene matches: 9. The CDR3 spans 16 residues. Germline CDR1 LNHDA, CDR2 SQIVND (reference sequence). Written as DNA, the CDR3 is TGTGCCAGTAGTGCTCACGGGACTAGCGGGAGCGGTGAGCAGTTCTTC. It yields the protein CASSAHGTSGSGEQFF.

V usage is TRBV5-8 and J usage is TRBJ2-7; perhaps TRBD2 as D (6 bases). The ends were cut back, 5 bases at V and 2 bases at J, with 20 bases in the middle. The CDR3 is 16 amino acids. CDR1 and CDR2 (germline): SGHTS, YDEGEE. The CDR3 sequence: CASSFSSGEAPYEQYF. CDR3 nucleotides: TGTGCCAGCAGTTTCTCTTCGGGGGAGGCCCCCTACGAGCAGTACTTC.

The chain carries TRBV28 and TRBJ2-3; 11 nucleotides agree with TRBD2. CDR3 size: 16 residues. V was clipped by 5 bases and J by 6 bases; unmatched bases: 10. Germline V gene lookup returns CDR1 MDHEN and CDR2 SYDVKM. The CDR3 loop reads CASSLAGGPRSDTQYF. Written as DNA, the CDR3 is TGTGCCAGCAGTCTAGCGGGGGGCCCTCGGTCGGATACGCAGTATTTT.

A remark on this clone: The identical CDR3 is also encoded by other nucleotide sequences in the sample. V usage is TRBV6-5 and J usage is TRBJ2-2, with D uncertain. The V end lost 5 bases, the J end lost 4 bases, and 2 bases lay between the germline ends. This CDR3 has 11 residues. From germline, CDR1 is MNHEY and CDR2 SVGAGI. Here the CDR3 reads CASSTTGELFF. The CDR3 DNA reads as TGTGCCAGCAGTACCACCGGGGAGCTGTTTTTT.